These 23 T cell receptor beta chains were sequenced from one sample in a study of blood T cells in healthy people across ages. Next came a second PCR, run for about 6 to 12 cycles, which used a sample-barcoded 5' primer along with a J-beta primer mix. TCRdb re-derived calls from the 5' RACE reads in MiXCR, one entry per CDR3 protein. Counted here are about 1.7 million distinct CDR3 sequences, approximately 28% occurring once; the ten biggest clones make up 7.7%. The sample consisted of blood. All receptors come from a woman aged 25 to 39 in good health.

This clonotype has a handful of counts. One end of the junction fails to match germline, which may point to a read error. The rearrangement uses TRBV10-3 and TRBJ2-1; no definite D call. The CDR3 loop spans 11 amino acids. The germline CDR1 and CDR2 sequences are ENHRY and SYGVKD. CDR3 in amino acids: CAISAGNGQFF. The DNA for the CDR3 is TGTGCCATCAGTGCCGGCAATGGGCAGTTCTTC.

The V gene is TRBV27, the J gene TRBJ2-5; 7 bases fit TRBD2. The germline V gene has CDR1 MNHEY and CDR2 SMNVEV (reference sequence). CDR3 length equals 14 residues. J lost 7 bases, V lost 1 base, and 6 bases had no gene match. The chain's CDR3 is CASSLWAGEGTQYF. For the CDR3, the DNA is TGTGCCAGCAGTTTATGGGCGGGGGAGGGGACCCAGTACTTC.

The rearrangement uses TRBV12-3 or TRBV12-4 and TRBJ2-2; perhaps TRBD2 as D (6 bases). V lost 5 bases to trimming and J lost 4 bases, with 23 bases between them. The CDR3 has 18 residues. CDR3 sequence reads: CASSPSIVAGLFTGELFF. The DNA for the CDR3 is TGTGCCAGCAGTCCCAGCATCGTGGCGGGGCTCTTCACCGGGGAGCTGTTTTTT.

This clonotype has more than one count but fewer than ten. Germline is not matched at one junction end, which may reflect a read error. The chain combines TRBV7-9 with TRBJ1-2; D remains ambiguous. Germline V gene data show CDR1 as SEHNR and CDR2 as FQNEAQ (reference sequence). This CDR3 contains 15 residues. The CDR3 sequence: CVSSSPATSNYGYTF. The CDR3 DNA follows: TGTGTCAGCAGCAGCCCGGCTACCTCTAACTATGGCTACACCTTC.

This clonotype was seen a handful of times. The chain carries TRBV21-1 and TRBJ2-1; the table's D gene call, TRBD2, was not cross checked with the DNA. TRBV21-1 is a recognized pseudogene. This CDR3 is built from 16 residues. The CDR3 region is CASRASGGFSFNEQFF. DNA for the CDR3: TGTGCCAGCAGAGCTAGCGGGGGATTTTCGTTCAATGAGCAGTTCTTC.

The chain recombines TRBV4-1 with TRBJ2-5; the match to TRBD2 covers 7 bases. Germline V CDR1 and CDR2: MGHRA, YSYEKL. This CDR3 has 14 amino acids. V gave up 5 bases and J gave up 2 bases; unmatched junction bases: 5. The CDR3 coding sequence is TGCGCCAGCAGCACTCCTAGCGGTCAAGAGACCCAGTACTTC. Translated, it gives CASSTPSGQETQYF.

The V call is TRBV6-5, the J call TRBJ2-7; D is uncertain. V was pared by 6 bases and J by 7 bases, with 19 bases between. The CDR3 consists of 14 residues. Germline V gene data show CDR1 as MNHEY and CDR2 as SVGAGI. In DNA, the CDR3 is TGTGCCAGCAGCTCTGTGGCCGGCGTTATAGAGCAGTACTTC. Amino acids: CASSSVAGVIEQYF.

In DNA form, the CDR3 reads TGTGCCAGCACCGTTTCGCCGGAAAATTCCTACAATGAGCAGTTCTTC. It yields the protein CASTVSPENSYNEQFF. The V gene is TRBV11-2, the J gene TRBJ2-1; D unresolved. The length of the CDR3 is 16 residues. The V gene lost 7 bases and the J gene lost 1 base, with 17 bases spanning the gap. The germline CDR1 and CDR2 sequences are SGHAT and FQNNGV.

This chain links TRBV7-9 with TRBJ1-2; D might be TRBD1 (5 bases). Germline V gene sequence: CDR1 SEHNR, CDR2 FQNEAQ (reference sequence). V shed 1 base and J shed 6 bases, with 12 bases lying between them. The CDR3 is 14 residues long. The DNA for the CDR3 is TGTGCCAGCAGCTTAGGAAGTCTGGGGGATGGCTACACCTTC. Its protein is CASSLGSLGDGYTF.

This clonotype was seen a few times. The rearrangement joins TRBV5-1 to TRBJ2-2; TRBD2 aligns across 7 bases. V shed 4 bases and J 3 bases; nucleotides not matched to a gene: 9. The CDR3 is 16 amino acids. CDR1 and CDR2 from the germline V gene are SGHRS and YFSETQ. Written as DNA, the CDR3 is TGCGCCAGCAGCCCGGGGGGAACGCCCGACACCGGGGAGCTGTTTTTT. Protein product: CASSPGGTPDTGELFF.

Note on this clonotype: A read error may account for a junction end that differs from germline. The V and J genes are TRBV7-9 and TRBJ2-1, with D perhaps being TRBD1 or TRBD2 (5 bases each). Germline V gene data show CDR1 as SEHNR and CDR2 as FQNEAQ (reference sequence). The CDR3 consists of 16 residues. The CDR3 region is CASSLGGTAPYDEQFF. In DNA, the CDR3 is TGTGCCAGCAGCTTAGGGGGGACGGCCCCCTACGATGAGCAGTTCTTC.

This clonotype came up a few times. The chain links TRBV29-1 to TRBJ2-1, with D tentatively TRBD2 (5 bases). V was trimmed by 4 bases and J by 10 bases, leaving 14 bases between them. The CDR3 runs to 12 residues. Germline-derived CDR1 and CDR2 are SQVTM and ANQGSEA. The CDR3 here is CSVGLALDEQFF. The CDR3 DNA sequence: TGCAGCGTTGGTCTAGCACTGGACGAGCAGTTCTTC.

The chain has TRBV10-3 and TRBJ1-2; D is uncertain. Germline V gene data show CDR1 as ENHRY and CDR2 as SYGVKD. V was clipped by 11 bases and J by 3 bases, with 16 bases between them. The CDR3 contains 13 residues. The CDR3 here is CAVGGSTDYGYTF. The CDR3 nucleotides read TGTGCCGTCGGTGGGTCAACTGACTATGGCTACACCTTC.

About this clonotype: A much bigger clone sits one base away, suggesting this may be a read error. The V call is TRBV29-1, the J call TRBJ2-7; 7 bases are shared with TRBD1. The CDR3 contains 12 residues. Trimming at V came to 2 bases and at J to 13 bases, leaving 11 bases not matched to a gene. Per the germline V gene, CDR1 is SQVTM and CDR2 is ANQGSEA. The CDR3 spells CSVETGASGHYF. The DNA for the CDR3 is TGCAGCGTTGAAACAGGGGCCTCAGGCCACTACTTC.

The chain joins TRBV28 to TRBJ1-4; D might be TRBD1 (5 bases). The CDR3 length is 15 residues. The V end was cut by 4 bases, the J end by 7 bases, with 16 bases between. Germline V lookup: CDR1 MDHEN, CDR2 SYDVKM. The CDR3 DNA sequence: TGTGCCAGCAGTTCACGCGGGGGGGGAGGTGAAAAACTGTTTTTT. Protein: CASSSRGGGGEKLFF.

This chain uses TRBV6-1 with TRBJ1-1; no definite D call. CDR1 MNHNS and CDR2 SASEGT come from the germline V gene. The CDR3 has 15 residues. The V end was cut by 7 bases, the J end by 1 base, with 16 bases between. The CDR3 region is CASNEGGAGNTEAFF. CDR3 bases: TGTGCCAGCAATGAGGGAGGCGCCGGGAACACTGAAGCTTTCTTT.

The chain has TRBV5-1 and TRBJ2-4, with D maybe TRBD2 (6 bases). V lost 0 bases and J 13 bases, leaving 20 bases between the germline ends. CDR3 length equals 15 residues. CDR1 SGHRS and CDR2 YFSETQ come from the germline V gene. CDR3 sequence reads: CASSLARGGSNEQYF. The DNA for the CDR3 is TGCGCCAGCAGCTTGGCTCGTGGGGGGAGTAATGAGCAGTACTTC.

The chain is built from TRBV2 and TRBJ2-7; D assignment may be TRBD1 or TRBD2 (5 bases each). This CDR3 spans 13 amino acids. In germline, CDR1 is SNHLY, CDR2 FYNNEI. Trimming removed 8 bases from V and 4 bases from J, with 15 bases in between. CDR3 region: CASVTRGGYEQYF. CDR3 nucleotides: TGTGCCAGCGTGACCCGTGGGGGTTACGAGCAGTACTTC. The entire variable domain, with the rest obtained from reference TRBV2 and TRBJ2-7, is as follows: EPEVTQTPSHQVTQMGQEVILRCVPISNHLYFYWYRQILGQKVEFLVSFYNNEISEKSEIFDDQFSVERPDGSNFTLKIRSTKLEDSAMYFCASVTRGGYEQYFGPGTRLTVT.

V is TRBV7-9 and J is TRBJ2-2, with 10 bases aligning to TRBD1. The germline V gene has CDR1 SEHNR and CDR2 FQNEAQ (reference sequence). This CDR3 has 14 residues. Trimming at V came to 5 bases and at J to 7 bases, leaving 4 bases not matched to a gene. As DNA, the CDR3 is TGTGCCAGCAGCACCGGGACAGGGGTCGGGGAGCTGTTTTTT. This translates into CASSTGTGVGELFF. Based on the CDR3 plus reference TRBV7-9 and TRBJ2-2, the full variable domain is DTGVSQNPRHKITKRGQNVTFRCDPISEHNRLYWYRQTLGQGPEFLTYFQNEAQLEKSRLLSDRFSAERPKGSFSTLEIQRTEQGDSAMYLCASSTGTGVGELFFGEGSRLTVL.

This clonotype has a handful of counts. The chain couples TRBV15 to TRBJ2-1; 7 bases match TRBD2. CDR3 length: 14 residues. Looked up from germline, CDR1 is LNHNV and CDR2 is YYDKDF (reference sequence). V was pared by 8 bases and J by 6 bases, with 10 bases of the junction left unmatched. CDR3 nucleotide sequence: TGTGCCACCGGGAGCGGGAACCCGACCAATGAGCAGTTCTTC. Translation gives CATGSGNPTNEQFF.

This clonotype was found many times. This chain joins TRBV5-1 and TRBJ2-7; TRBD2 is a possible D gene (5 bases). The CDR3 extends over 14 amino acids. The germline CDR1 and CDR2 sequences are SGHRS and YFSETQ. V was shortened by 0 bases and J by 6 bases, with 13 bases between the two germline ends. This chain's CDR3 is CASSLDLGGREQYF. CDR3 in DNA: TGCGCCAGCAGCTTGGACCTAGGCGGGCGCGAGCAGTACTTC.

The genes are TRBV28 and TRBJ1-1; D is perhaps TRBD1 (5 bases). This CDR3 comprises 13 residues. Germline V lookup: CDR1 MDHEN, CDR2 SYDVKM. V was trimmed by 5 bases and J by 4 bases, leaving 11 bases between them. DNA for the CDR3: TGTGCCAGCAGTGGCAGGGACCGCACTGAAGCTTTCTTT. Its protein product is CASSGRDRTEAFF.

The sample holds a few counts of this clonotype. V and J are TRBV20-1 and TRBJ1-4; D is unclear. Trimming removed 0 bases at V and 3 bases at J, with 11 bases between. Germline V CDR1 and CDR2: DFQATT, SNEGSKA (reference sequence). The CDR3 runs 15 residues. The CDR3, as DNA: TGCAGTGCTAGAGATGACCTCAGGTCTAATGAAAAACTGTTTTTT. It translates to CSARDDLRSNEKLFF.